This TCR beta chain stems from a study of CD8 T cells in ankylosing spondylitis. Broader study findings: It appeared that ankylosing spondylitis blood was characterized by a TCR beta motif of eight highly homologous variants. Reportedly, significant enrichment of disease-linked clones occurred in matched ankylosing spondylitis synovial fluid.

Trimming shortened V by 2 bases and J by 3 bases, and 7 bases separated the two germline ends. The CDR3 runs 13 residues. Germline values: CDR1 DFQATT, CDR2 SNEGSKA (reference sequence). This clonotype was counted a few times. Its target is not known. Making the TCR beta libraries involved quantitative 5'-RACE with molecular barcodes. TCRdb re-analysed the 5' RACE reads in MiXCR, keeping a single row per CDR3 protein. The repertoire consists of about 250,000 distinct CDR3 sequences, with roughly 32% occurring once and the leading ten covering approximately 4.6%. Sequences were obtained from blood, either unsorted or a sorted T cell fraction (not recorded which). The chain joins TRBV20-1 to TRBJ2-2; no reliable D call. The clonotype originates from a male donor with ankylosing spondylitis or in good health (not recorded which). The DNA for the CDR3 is TGCAGTGCTAGACAGGAGTACACCGGGGAGCTGTTTTTT. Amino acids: CSARQEYTGELFF.